Here is one T cell receptor beta chain with its context. The V end lost 6 bases, the J end lost 6 bases, and 15 bases lay between the germline ends. Per the germline V gene, CDR1 is MDHEN and CDR2 is SYDVKM. This CDR3 spans 14 amino acids. These data originate in a study of beta chain features in type 1 diabetes. Every bit of the isolated RNA underwent reverse transcription, so sequencing read expressed TCRB transcripts. The assay was immunoSEQ multiplex PCR, and TCRdb's table has in-frame clones only and misses some. Among 810,000 or so clones, 15% to 20% were seen once, and the ten largest hold 0.023%.

Sequencing was done on a sample of naive CD4+ T cells from blood. This chain uses TRBV28 with TRBJ1-5; D may be TRBD1 (6 bases). The receptor was isolated from a woman aged 18-29 years in good health. The DNA for the CDR3 is TGTGCCAGCAGGGGGGCGGGGCTGGGTCAGCCCCAGCATTTT. Its translation is CASRGAGLGQPQHF. The variable domain in full, with the rest retrieved from reference TRBV28 and TRBJ1-5, is DVKVTQSSRYLVKRTGEKVFLECVQDMDHENMFWYRQDPGLGLRLIYFSYDVKMKEKGDIPEGYSVSREKKERFSLILESASTNQTSMYLCASRGAGLGQPQHFGDGTRLSIL.